This T cell receptor (beta chain) was sequenced during a study of blood T cells in healthy people across ages. Findings of the study overall: Diversity figures based on one million T cells were deemed too low. Aged donors had fewer naive CD4+ cells and lower diversity than long-lived donors.

Turning to this clonotype: Antigen unknown.

The CDR3 runs 14 residues. The germline V gene encodes CDR1 LGHNA and CDR2 YNFKEQ. Trimming shortened V by 2 bases and J by 3 bases, and 10 bases separated the two germline ends. A second PCR, run for about 7 to 11 cycles, used a sample-barcoded 5' primer plus a J-beta primer mix. TCRdb re-called the 5' RACE reads with MiXCR, one entry per CDR3 protein. The data contain 1.2 million to 1.5 million distinct CDR3 sequences, roughly 60% of them singletons. The authors drew around 9.4 milliliters of peripheral blood from each donor. This chain uses TRBV4-2 with TRBJ2-5; the D gene is possibly TRBD1 (5 bases). What was sequenced was blood. This sequence was found in a man in his late teens or twenties in good health. The CDR3 is CASSQSRVKETQYF. In DNA, the CDR3 is TGTGCCAGCAGCCAATCCAGGGTTAAAGAGACCCAGTACTTC.